Each of the 19 T cell receptor beta chains below was sequenced from the same sample in a study of shared clonotypes between healthy human individuals. Measured with immunoSEQ multiplex PCR; TCRdb has only the in-frame clones, and not every one. The profile shows under 1,900,000 clones, approximately 98.5% of them singletons. The sequencing sample was made of naive CD4+ T cells sorted from blood. Noted subset: CD45RA+ positively selected. The receptors shown here come from a man aged 30 to 45 in good health.

In its sample, this clone was seen once. The rearrangement links TRBV18 to TRBJ1-2; D remains ambiguous. The CDR3 sequence is 13 residues long. Trimming shortened V by 2 bases and J by 5 bases, and 9 bases separated the two germline ends. Germline CDR1 reads KGHSH; CDR2 reads LQKENI. The DNA for the CDR3 is TGTGCCAGCTCACCATTACCAGAATATGGCTACACCTTC. Protein: CASSPLPEYGYTF. Filled out from reference TRBV18 and TRBJ1-2, the complete variable domain reads NAGVMQNPRHLVRRRGQEARLRCSPMKGHSHVYWYRQLPEEGLKFMVYLQKENIIDESGMPKERFSAEFPKEGPSILRIQQVVRGDSAAYFCASSPLPEYGYTFGSGTRLTVV.

This clone was picked up one time. The chain carries TRBV9 and TRBJ2-1, with 8 bases fitting TRBD2. With 0 bases clipped from V and 6 bases from J, the junction kept 8 bases outside the gene matches. Germline CDR1 SGDLS, CDR2 YYNGEE. The CDR3 covers 16 residues. DNA for the CDR3: TGTGCCAGCAGCGTAGACGGGACTAGGAGGCCCAATGAGCAGTTCTTC. Translating gives CASSVDGTRRPNEQFF.

The chain is built from TRBV5-5 and TRBJ1-1; D perhaps matches TRBD1 (5 bases). The ends were cut back, 2 bases at V and 0 bases at J, with 8 bases in the middle. The germline V gene has CDR1 SGHKS and CDR2 YYEKEE (reference sequence). This CDR3 comprises 14 residues. Here the CDR3 reads CASSFDSLNTEAFF. The CDR3 DNA is TGTGCCAGCAGCTTTGACAGTCTGAACACTGAAGCTTTCTTT. The whole variable domain, remainder taken from reference TRBV5-5 and TRBJ1-1, is DAGVTQSPTHLIKTRGQQVTLRCSPISGHKSVSWYQQVLGQGPQFIFQYYEKEERGRGNFPDRFSARQFPNYSSELNVNALLLGDSALYLCASSFDSLNTEAFFGQGTRLTVV.

This rearrangement joins TRBV7-9 to TRBJ1-5; D remains unclear. Trimming shortened V by 0 bases and J by 3 bases, and 3 bases separated the two germline ends. The length of the CDR3 is 13 residues. Per germline, CDR1 SEHNR and CDR2 FQNEAQ (reference sequence). CDR3 nucleotides: TGTGCCAGCAGCTTAGCGGCCAATCAGCCCCAGCATTTT. This translates into CASSLAANQPQHF. Drawing the rest from reference TRBV7-9 and TRBJ1-5, the complete variable domain is DTGVSQNPRHKITKRGQNVTFRCDPISEHNRLYWYRQTLGQGPEFLTYFQNEAQLEKSRLLSDRFSAERPKGSFSTLEIQRTEQGDSAMYLCASSLAANQPQHFGDGTRLSIL.

This clone is a singleton in its sample. The chain carries TRBV5-1 and TRBJ2-2, with TRBD1 identical over 11 bases. V lost 3 bases to trimming and J lost 4 bases; unmatched junction nucleotides: 2. CDR3 length: 15 amino acids. Germline V CDR1 and CDR2: SGHRS, YFSETQ. The CDR3 DNA sequence: TGCGCCAGCAGCTCGGGGACAGGGGGCACCGGGGAGCTGTTTTTT. The encoded protein is CASSSGTGGTGELFF.

CDR3 protein: CASSFNLATWGENEQFF. CDR3 in DNA: TGTGCCAGCAGCTTCAACCTCGCTACATGGGGAGAGAATGAGCAGTTCTTC. The chain is built from TRBV11-2 and TRBJ2-1, with D perhaps TRBD2 (5 bases). The CDR3 spans 17 residues. The germline V and J ends were trimmed by 3 bases and 7 bases, with 22 bases remaining between them. Germline CDR1 and CDR2: SGHAT and FQNNGV. Using reference TRBV11-2 and TRBJ2-1 for the parts outside the CDR3, the full variable domain is EAGVAQSPRYKIIEKRQSVAFWCNPISGHATLYWYQQILGQGPKLLIQFQNNGVVDDSQLPKDRFSAERLKGVDSTLKIQPAKLEDSAVYLCASSFNLATWGENEQFFGPGTRLTVL.

The chain is built from TRBV19 and TRBJ1-2; tentatively, D is TRBD1 (5 bases). The V gene's germline CDR1 is LNHDA and CDR2 SQIVND (reference sequence). The CDR3 totals 14 residues. V gave up 1 base and J gave up 5 bases, with 11 bases separating them. CDR3 nucleotide sequence: TGTGCCAGTAGTATAGGTAACAGGAGATATGGCTACACCTTC. Translating gives CASSIGNRRYGYTF.

Written as DNA, the CDR3 is TGTGCCAGCTTTCATCCCGGGACAGGAGTCTACGAGCAGTACTTC. The encoded protein is CASFHPGTGVYEQYF. The chain recombines TRBV28 with TRBJ2-7; 8 bases line up with TRBD1. V dropped 8 bases and J dropped 3; count of bases not matched to a gene: 12. From germline, CDR1 is MDHEN and CDR2 SYDVKM. The CDR3 consists of 15 residues.

J is TRBJ2-5 and V is TRBV18, with 11 bases lining up with TRBD2. V shed 1 base, J shed 5 bases, and the junction held 6 bases outside the gene matches. This CDR3 has 16 amino acids. CDR1 and CDR2 from the germline V gene are KGHSH and LQKENI. CDR3: CASSPRTSGSRETQYF. The CDR3 region has the DNA TGTGCCAGCTCACCACGAACTAGCGGGAGCAGGGAGACCCAGTACTTC.

The J gene is TRBJ2-1, the V gene TRBV5-1, with D uncertain. The CDR3 is 13 amino acids. The germline gives CDR1 SGHRS, CDR2 YFSETQ. V was clipped by 1 base and J by 5 bases, with 7 bases between them. CDR3: CASSLSLNNEQFF. The DNA for the CDR3 is TGCGCCAGCAGCTTGTCCCTGAACAATGAGCAGTTCTTC.

Details on this clone: The identical CDR3 is also encoded by other nucleotide sequences in the sample. V and J are TRBV9 and TRBJ1-1; no clear D gene. Germline CDR1 is SGDLS and CDR2 is YYNGEE. V dropped 0 bases and J dropped 0 bases, with 6 bases sitting between them. The CDR3 runs to 14 residues. The CDR3 DNA sequence: TGTGCCAGCAGCGTAGCCCGGATGAACACTGAAGCTTTCTTT. This sequence encodes CASSVARMNTEAFF.

V is TRBV7-2 and J is TRBJ1-3; D uncertain. The CDR3 consists of 17 residues. V lost 1 base to trimming and J lost 0 bases, with 13 bases between them. The germline V gene encodes CDR1 SGHTA and CDR2 FQGNSA. The CDR3 DNA reads TGTGCCAGCAGCTTAGTTGGTAGGTCCAACTCTGGAAACACCATATATTTT. Its translation is CASSLVGRSNSGNTIYF.

The chain has TRBV7-6 and TRBJ2-7; the D is unclear. The CDR3 length is 13 residues. V lost 0 bases, J lost 5 bases, and 8 bases lay in between. CDR1 is SGHVS, CDR2 FNYEAQ, per germline. In DNA form, the CDR3 reads TGTGCCAGCAGCTTAGCGGGATACGACGAGCAGTACTTC. It is translated as CASSLAGYDEQYF.

The chain employs TRBV11-1 and TRBJ1-5; D is uncertain. The CDR3 is made up of 15 amino acids. Trimming took off 1 base at V and 7 bases at J, with 14 bases between the two ends. The germline V gene has CDR1 SGHAT and CDR2 FQDESV (reference sequence). The CDR3 reads CASSLGPNKGQPQHF. In DNA, the CDR3 is TGTGCCAGCAGCTTAGGACCCAACAAGGGACAGCCCCAGCATTTT.

The chain carries TRBV27 and TRBJ1-5, with 9 bases fitting TRBD1. After removal of 4 bases from V and 3 bases from J, the junction contained 4 bases not matched to a gene. In germline, CDR1 is MNHEY, CDR2 SMNVEV (reference sequence). The length of the CDR3 is 15 residues. For the CDR3, the DNA is TGTGCCAGCAGTTCTGGGGACAGGGACAATCAGCCCCAGCATTTT. Encoded protein: CASSSGDRDNQPQHF.

The rearrangement uses TRBV5-5 and TRBJ2-7, with 12 nucleotides matching TRBD2. Per the germline V gene, CDR1 is SGHKS and CDR2 is YYEKEE (reference sequence). The CDR3 consists of 16 residues. J gave up 4 bases and V 0 bases, and 5 bases lay outside the gene matches. The CDR3, as DNA: TGTGCCAGCAGCTTGGCACTAGCGGGAGGAATATACGAGCAGTACTTC. The encoded protein is CASSLALAGGIYEQYF.

The rearrangement uses TRBV5-4 and TRBJ2-7; 9 positions match TRBD2. The germline CDR1 and CDR2 sequences are SGHNT and YYREEE (reference sequence). Trimming cost V 2 bases and J 7 bases; bases outside gene matches: 13. The CDR3 covers 16 residues. This chain's CDR3 is CASSLRRVAGVCEQYF. DNA for the CDR3: TGTGCCAGCAGCTTACGCCGGGTAGCGGGAGTGTGTGAGCAGTACTTC.

This CDR3 reads CASNYRTSTDTQYF. DNA of the CDR3: TGTGCCAGCAATTACAGAACTAGCACAGATACGCAGTATTTT. The chain joins TRBV25-1 to TRBJ2-3; D remains ambiguous. Germline assignment: CDR1 MGHDK and CDR2 SYGVNS. Trimming pared 7 bases from V and 0 bases from J, leaving 11 bases between. This CDR3 has 14 residues.

This chain uses TRBV14 with TRBJ2-3; 10 positions match TRBD1. Germline CDR1 reads SGHDN; CDR2 reads FVKESK. This CDR3 is built from 15 residues. The junction had 5 bases not matched to a gene; V was cut back by 5 bases and J by 3 bases. The CDR3 DNA reads as TGTGCCAGCAGCGGACGGGACAGGGGAACAGATACGCAGTATTTT. It encodes CASSGRDRGTDTQYF.